This T cell receptor (beta chain) was profiled in a study of shared clonotypes between healthy human individuals. Regarding the study as a whole: The study found roughly 5% of naive CD4 clonotypes shared across a handful of donors. The small donor group covered limited genetic and exposure diversity. Naive subsets, compared against memory subsets, generally had larger estimated richness values.

Germline V gene data show CDR1 as MNHNS and CDR2 as SASEGT. J gave up 3 bases and V 6 bases, and 7 bases lay outside the gene matches. This CDR3 is 14 amino acids long. This clone has just a few counts. Its antigen remains unidentified. Each PCR replicate from the sorted subsets contained around 0.2 ug DNA, which is some 31,000 T cell genomes. Clones were sequenced by immunoSEQ multiplex PCR, and TCRdb holds only the in-frame ones, with some missing. Of around 1 million clones listed, 76% are singletons. The J gene is TRBJ2-7, the V gene TRBV6-1, with 8 bases aligning to TRBD1. The TCR comes from a man younger than 35 in good health. Material for sequencing was memory CD4+ T cells sorted from blood. The subset: CD45RA-negative fraction. CDR3 residues: CASRGTGSSYEQYF. The CDR3 DNA reads as TGTGCCAGCAGGGGGACAGGTTCGAGCTACGAGCAGTACTTC.